These 12 T cell receptor beta chains were sequenced from one sample in a study of regulatory T cells in long-lasting Graves disease (dated by TCRdb to about 2021). Libraries were built with multiplex PCR. Sequencing took place on an Illumina HiSeq 4000. TCR beta libraries were built with iRepertoire HTBI primers and Arm-PCR amplification of CDR3 regions. TCRdb reworked the public reads: Q25 trimming with fastp, MiXCR clone assembly, productive beta chains retained. Entries are consolidated by CDR3 protein sequence, retaining the most common genes and DNA. The sample contains about 310,000 distinct CDR3 sequences, roughly 18% of them found a single time. Roughly 40% of the sample is in the top ten clones. The sample's time point label, decoded: newly diagnosed GD, antithyroid drugs for less than 3 months. RNA was extracted from PBMCs in TRIzol for both TCR sequencing and RNA sequencing. Here the sequenced sample was peripheral blood mononuclear cells (PBMCs), taken at new diagnosis, from a patient treated with antithyroid drugs. The source of these receptors is a female donor with Graves disease.

This clonotype has a count of ten or more. The chain has TRBV12-5 and TRBJ2-7; 10 nucleotides line up with TRBD2. Germline-derived CDR1 and CDR2 are LGHNT and FRNRAP. The CDR3 consists of 16 residues. V lost 2 bases, J lost 5 bases, and 9 bases stayed unmatched. The CDR3 reads CASGLLPSGSLDEQYF. The CDR3 nucleotides read TGTGCTAGTGGTTTGTTGCCTAGCGGGAGTCTCGACGAGCAGTACTTC.

This clonotype was counted many times. This rearrangement joins TRBV30 to TRBJ2-3; D call uncertain. Looked up from germline, CDR1 is GTSNPN and CDR2 is SVGIG (reference sequence). CDR3 length equals 12 residues. The V gene lost 1 base and the J gene lost 2 bases, with 4 bases spanning the gap. The CDR3 spells CAWSGYTDTQYF. The CDR3 region has the DNA TGTGCCTGGAGTGGATACACAGATACGCAGTATTTT. The entire variable domain, with the rest obtained from reference TRBV30 and TRBJ2-3, is as follows: SQTIHQWPATLVQPVGSPLSLECTVEGTSNPNLYWYRQAAGRGLQLLFYSVGIGQISSEVPQNLSASRPQDRQFILSSKKLLLSDSGFYLCAWSGYTDTQYFGPGTRLTVL.

A word on this clonotype: A much larger clone lies one base from this, so it may be a read error. The chain has TRBV27 and TRBJ2-1; TRBD1 is a possible D gene (6 bases). The CDR3 consists of 15 residues. Looked up from germline, CDR1 is MNHEY and CDR2 is SMNVEV (reference sequence). The V gene lost 2 bases and the J gene lost 10 bases, with 18 bases spanning the gap. CDR3 sequence: CASSLGDRPPYEQFF. The CDR3, as DNA: TGTGCCAGCAGTTTAGGCGACAGGCCCCCCTACGAGCAGTTCTTC.

The J gene is TRBJ2-2, the V gene TRBV7-8, with D perhaps TRBD1 or TRBD2 (7 bases each). CDR3 size: 20 residues. Germline CDR1 and CDR2: SGHVS and FQNEAQ. The V and J ends lost 7 bases and 2 bases respectively, with 29 bases between them. As DNA, the CDR3 is TGTGCCAGCACTCAAGGGGGCAGGGCACTTTCTAGCGGAAACACCGGGGAGCTGTTTTTT. It is translated as CASTQGGRALSSGNTGELFF.

V usage is TRBV30 and J usage is TRBJ1-5, with D possibly being TRBD1 (5 bases). V was clipped by 2 bases and J by 6 bases, with 17 bases between them. This CDR3 spans 15 amino acids. The germline V gene encodes CDR1 GTSNPN and CDR2 SVGIG (reference sequence). The CDR3 sequence: CAWSNPFPGGQPQHF. In nucleotides, the CDR3 is TGTGCCTGGAGTAACCCATTCCCTGGGGGTCAGCCCCAGCATTTT.

In this sample, this clonotype turned up many times. The chain's CDR3 is CSARDFAGLAGGTNEQFF. The DNA for the CDR3 is TGCAGTGCTAGAGATTTCGCGGGACTAGCGGGAGGAACAAATGAGCAGTTCTTC. The rearrangement uses TRBV20-1 and TRBJ2-1; TRBD2 matches at 15 bases. The germline V gene has CDR1 DFQATT and CDR2 SNEGSKA (reference sequence). Trimming at V came to 0 bases and at J to 7 bases, leaving 10 bases not matched to a gene. The CDR3 consists of 18 residues.

Only a few counts were recorded for this clonotype. V is TRBV12-3 or TRBV12-4 and J is TRBJ2-2; either TRBD1 or TRBD2 may supply D (5 bases each). The CDR3 is 13 residues long. V was pared by 6 bases and J by 8 bases, with 13 bases between. The CDR3 DNA sequence: TGTGCCAGCAGCCCCGGGACCACAGGGGAGCTGTTTTTT. Translated, it gives CASSPGTTGELFF.

This clonotype appeared many times. The rearrangement uses TRBV20-1 and TRBJ1-1; D is uncertain. CDR1 and CDR2 from the germline V gene are DFQATT and SNEGSKA (reference sequence). This CDR3 is 15 amino acids long. V lost 3 bases and J 3 bases, leaving 17 bases between the germline ends. The CDR3 DNA reads TGCAGTGCTAGCCCCTCGACAAGGGCGGACACTGAAGCTTTCTTT. Its protein is CSASPSTRADTEAFF.

This clonotype was detected only a few times. The chain employs TRBV3-1 and TRBJ2-7; D call uncertain. Trimming took off 1 base at V and 9 bases at J, with 13 bases between the two ends. The CDR3 runs to 13 residues. CDR1 and CDR2 from the germline V gene are LGHDT and YNNKEL (reference sequence). The CDR3 spells CASSQGRLSGQYF. The CDR3 bases are TGTGCCAGCAGCCAAGGTCGCCTCTCGGGGCAGTACTTC.

This clonotype was counted many times. The rearrangement joins TRBV5-8 to TRBJ2-7; the match to TRBD2 covers 13 bases. The V gene's germline CDR1 is SGHTS and CDR2 YDEGEE. This CDR3 region has 18 residues. Germline trimming cut 4 bases from V and 6 bases from J; bases unmatched to any gene: 16. As DNA, the CDR3 is TGTGCCAGCAGCCCTTCCTGGACTAGCGGGAGCCTCAGCCTCGAGCAGTACTTC. It specifies CASSPSWTSGSLSLEQYF.

V gene TRBV6-9 combines with J gene TRBJ2-2; D is ambiguous. There are 17 residues in the CDR3. Germline CDR1 and CDR2: MNHGY and SVAAGI. V gave up 2 bases and J gave up 1 base, with 14 bases separating them. CDR3 coding DNA: TGTGCCAGCAGTTATCGGTTCTTGTCAAGGAACACCGGGGAGCTGTTTTTT. This translates into CASSYRFLSRNTGELFF.

The chain has TRBV5-6 and TRBJ2-7, with 9 bases aligning to TRBD1. CDR3 size: 15 residues. Germline CDR1 SGHDT, CDR2 YYEEEE. V lost 4 bases to trimming and J lost 2 bases; unmatched junction nucleotides: 7. The CDR3 protein is CASSTGTGWPYEQYF. CDR3 nucleotides: TGTGCCAGCAGCACCGGGACAGGGTGGCCCTACGAGCAGTACTTC.